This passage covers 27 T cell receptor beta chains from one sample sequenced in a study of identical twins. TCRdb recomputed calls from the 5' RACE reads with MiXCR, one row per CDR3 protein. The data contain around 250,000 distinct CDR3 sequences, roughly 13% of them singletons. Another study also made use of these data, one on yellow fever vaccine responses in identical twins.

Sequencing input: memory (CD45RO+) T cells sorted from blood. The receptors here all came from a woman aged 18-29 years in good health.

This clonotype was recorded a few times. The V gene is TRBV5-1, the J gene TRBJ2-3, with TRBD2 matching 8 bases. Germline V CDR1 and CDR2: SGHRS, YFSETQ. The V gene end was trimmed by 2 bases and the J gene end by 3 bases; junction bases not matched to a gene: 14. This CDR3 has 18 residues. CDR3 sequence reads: CASSFNGGAVRGTDTQYF. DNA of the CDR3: TGCGCCAGCAGCTTTAACGGGGGGGCCGTCCGAGGTACAGATACGCAGTATTTT.

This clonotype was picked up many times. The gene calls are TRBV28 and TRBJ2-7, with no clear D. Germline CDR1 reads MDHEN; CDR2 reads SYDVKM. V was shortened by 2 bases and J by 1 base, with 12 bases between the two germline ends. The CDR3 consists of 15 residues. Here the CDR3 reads CASSLAADGSYEQYF. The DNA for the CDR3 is TGTGCCAGCAGTTTAGCGGCGGATGGTTCCTACGAGCAGTACTTC.

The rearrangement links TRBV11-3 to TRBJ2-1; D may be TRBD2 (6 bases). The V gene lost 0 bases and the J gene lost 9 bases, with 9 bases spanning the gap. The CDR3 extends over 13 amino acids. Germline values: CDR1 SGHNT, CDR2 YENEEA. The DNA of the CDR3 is TGTGCCAGCAGCTTAGATCTCGGGAGTGAGCAGTTCTTC. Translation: CASSLDLGSEQFF.

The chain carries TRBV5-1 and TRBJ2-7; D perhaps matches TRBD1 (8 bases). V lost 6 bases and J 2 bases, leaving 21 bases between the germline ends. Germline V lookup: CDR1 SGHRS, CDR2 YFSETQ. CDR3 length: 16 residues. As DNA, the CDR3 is TGCGCCAGCACAATAGGGGGGGACAGGAGCACCTACGAGCAGTACTTC. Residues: CASTIGGDRSTYEQYF.

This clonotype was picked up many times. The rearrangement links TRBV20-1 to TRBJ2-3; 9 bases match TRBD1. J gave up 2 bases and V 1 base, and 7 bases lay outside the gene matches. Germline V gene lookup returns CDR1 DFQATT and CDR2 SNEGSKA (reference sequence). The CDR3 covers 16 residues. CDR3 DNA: TGCAGTGCTAGAGGTAGAACAGGGGGCTCCACAGATACGCAGTATTTT. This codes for CSARGRTGGSTDTQYF.

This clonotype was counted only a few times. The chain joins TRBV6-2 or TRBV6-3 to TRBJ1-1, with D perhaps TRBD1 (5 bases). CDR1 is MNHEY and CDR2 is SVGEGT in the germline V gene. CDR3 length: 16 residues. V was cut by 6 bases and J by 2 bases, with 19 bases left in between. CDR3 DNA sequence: TGTGCCAGCAGACTACCTCAAACAGGACCCAACACTGAAGCTTTCTTT. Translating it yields CASRLPQTGPNTEAFF.

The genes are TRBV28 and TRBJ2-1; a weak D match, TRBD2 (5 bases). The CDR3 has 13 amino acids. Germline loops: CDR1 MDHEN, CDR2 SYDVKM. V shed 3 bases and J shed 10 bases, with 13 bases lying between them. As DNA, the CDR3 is TGTGCCAGCAGTTTTCCGTCGGGGATCGAGCAGTTCTTC. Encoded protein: CASSFPSGIEQFF.

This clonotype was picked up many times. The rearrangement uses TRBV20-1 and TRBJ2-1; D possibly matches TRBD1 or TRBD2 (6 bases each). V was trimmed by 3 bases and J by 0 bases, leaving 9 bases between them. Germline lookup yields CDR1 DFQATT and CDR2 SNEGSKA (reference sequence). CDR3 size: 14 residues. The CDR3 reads CSARGGRSYNEQFF. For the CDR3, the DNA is TGCAGTGCTAGGGGGGGCCGCTCCTACAATGAGCAGTTCTTC.

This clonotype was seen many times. For the CDR3, the DNA is TGCAGCGTTGAACTCGATCCTAATCAGCCCCAGCATTTT. Protein: CSVELDPNQPQHF. The rearrangement joins TRBV29-1 to TRBJ1-5, with D unresolved. V lost 2 bases and J lost 4, with 9 bases in between. This CDR3 is built from 13 residues. The germline CDR1 and CDR2 sequences are SQVTM and ANQGSEA. The whole variable domain, filled in from reference TRBV29-1 and TRBJ1-5, reads SAVISQKPSRDICQRGTSLTIQCQVDSQVTMMFWYRQQPGQSLTLIATANQGSEATYESGFVIDKFPISRPNLTFSTLTVSNMSPEDSSIYLCSVELDPNQPQHFGDGTRLSIL.

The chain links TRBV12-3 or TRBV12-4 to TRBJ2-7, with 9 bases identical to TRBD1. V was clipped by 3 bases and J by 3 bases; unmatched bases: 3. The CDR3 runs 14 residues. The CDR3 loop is CASSFATGGYEQYF. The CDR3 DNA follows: TGTGCCAGCAGTTTTGCGACAGGGGGCTACGAGCAGTACTTC.

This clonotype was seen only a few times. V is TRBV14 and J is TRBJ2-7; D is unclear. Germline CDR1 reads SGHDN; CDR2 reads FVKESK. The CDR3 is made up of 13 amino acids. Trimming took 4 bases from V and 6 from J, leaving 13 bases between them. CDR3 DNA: TGTGCCAGCAGCCCCGGGCCCTGGAGCGAGCAGTACTTC. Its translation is CASSPGPWSEQYF.

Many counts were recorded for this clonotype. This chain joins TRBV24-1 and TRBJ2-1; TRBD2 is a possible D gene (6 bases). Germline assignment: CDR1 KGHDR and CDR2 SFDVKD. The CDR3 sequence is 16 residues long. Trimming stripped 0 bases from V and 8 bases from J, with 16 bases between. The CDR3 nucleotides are TGTGCCACCAGTGATTTGTCCGGGAGCGAATTTTATGAGCAGTTCTTC. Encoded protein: CATSDLSGSEFYEQFF.

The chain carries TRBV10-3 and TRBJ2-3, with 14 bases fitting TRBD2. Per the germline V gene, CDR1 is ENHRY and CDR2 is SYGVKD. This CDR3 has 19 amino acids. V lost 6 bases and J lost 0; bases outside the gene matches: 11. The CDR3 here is CAIRVPGLAGEQSTDTQYF. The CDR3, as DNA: TGTGCCATCAGGGTACCGGGACTAGCGGGAGAACAGAGCACAGATACGCAGTATTTT.

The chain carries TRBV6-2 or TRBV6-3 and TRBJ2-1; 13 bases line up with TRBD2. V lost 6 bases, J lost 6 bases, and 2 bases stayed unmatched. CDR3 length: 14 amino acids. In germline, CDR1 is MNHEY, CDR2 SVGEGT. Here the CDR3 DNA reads TGTGCCAGCAGGACTAGCGGGGGGCCCAATGAGCAGTTCTTC. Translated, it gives CASRTSGGPNEQFF.

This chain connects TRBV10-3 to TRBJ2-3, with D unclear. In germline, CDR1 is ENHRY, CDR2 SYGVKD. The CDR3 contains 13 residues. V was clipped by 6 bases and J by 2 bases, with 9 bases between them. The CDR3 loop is CAIRQHATDTQYF. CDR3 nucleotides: TGTGCCATCAGACAGCATGCCACAGATACGCAGTATTTT.

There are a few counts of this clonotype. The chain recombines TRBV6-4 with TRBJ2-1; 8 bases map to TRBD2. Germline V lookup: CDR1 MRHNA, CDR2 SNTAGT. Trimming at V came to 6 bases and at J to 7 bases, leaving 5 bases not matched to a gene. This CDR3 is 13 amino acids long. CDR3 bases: TGTGCCAGCAGAGCGGGAGTAACAAATGAGCAGTTCTTC. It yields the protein CASRAGVTNEQFF.

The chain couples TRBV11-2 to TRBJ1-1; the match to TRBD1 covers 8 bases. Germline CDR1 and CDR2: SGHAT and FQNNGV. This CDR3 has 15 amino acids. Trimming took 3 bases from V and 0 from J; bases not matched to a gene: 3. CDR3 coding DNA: TGTGCCAGCAGCTTCGACAGGGGACTGAACACTGAAGCTTTCTTT. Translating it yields CASSFDRGLNTEAFF.

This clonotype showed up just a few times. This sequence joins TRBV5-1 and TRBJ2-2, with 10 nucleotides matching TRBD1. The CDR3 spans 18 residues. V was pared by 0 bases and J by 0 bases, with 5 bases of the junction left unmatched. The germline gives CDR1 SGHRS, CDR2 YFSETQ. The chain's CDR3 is CASSLAATGGANTGELFF. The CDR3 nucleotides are TGCGCCAGCAGCTTGGCCGCGACAGGGGGCGCGAACACCGGGGAGCTGTTTTTT.

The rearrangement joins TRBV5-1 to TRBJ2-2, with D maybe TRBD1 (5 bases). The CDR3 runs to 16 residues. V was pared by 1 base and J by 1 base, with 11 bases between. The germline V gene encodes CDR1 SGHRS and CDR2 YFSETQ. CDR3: CASSLSGLGNTGELFF. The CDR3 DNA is TGCGCCAGCAGCTTGTCAGGGCTGGGGAACACCGGGGAGCTGTTTTTT.

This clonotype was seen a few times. CDR3 nucleotide sequence: TGCAGTGCTAGAACCATCTCATCGCGGGAGGGCCTCGGTTTGTGGTACAATGAGCAGTTCTTC. This sequence encodes CSARTISSREGLGLWYNEQFF. The chain couples TRBV20-1 to TRBJ2-1; 9 nucleotides align to TRBD2. Germline V CDR1 and CDR2: DFQATT, SNEGSKA (reference sequence). Trimming at V came to 2 bases and at J to 4 bases, leaving 24 bases not matched to a gene. This CDR3 has 21 residues.

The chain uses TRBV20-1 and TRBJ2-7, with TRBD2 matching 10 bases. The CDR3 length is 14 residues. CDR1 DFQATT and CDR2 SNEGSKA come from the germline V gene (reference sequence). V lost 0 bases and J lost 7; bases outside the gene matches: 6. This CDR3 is CSAREPRTSGEQYF. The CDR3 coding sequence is TGCAGTGCTAGAGAACCCCGGACTAGCGGAGAGCAGTACTTC.

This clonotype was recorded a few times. The CDR3 nucleotides are TGTGCCAGCAGCGTACCGGGGCCTAATTCACCCCTCCACTTT. Its protein is CASSVPGPNSPLHF. V usage is TRBV7-9 and J usage is TRBJ1-6, with TRBD1 as a possible D gene (5 bases). Trimming pared 5 bases from V and 6 bases from J, leaving 11 bases between. The CDR3 length is 14 residues. Germline V gene data show CDR1 as SEHNR and CDR2 as FQNEAQ (reference sequence).

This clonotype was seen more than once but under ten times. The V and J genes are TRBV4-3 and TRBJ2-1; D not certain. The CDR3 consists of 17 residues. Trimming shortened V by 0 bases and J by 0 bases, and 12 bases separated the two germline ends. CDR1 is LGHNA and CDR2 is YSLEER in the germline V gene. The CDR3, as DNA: TGCGCCAGCAGCCAAGATATAGAGGATAGCTCCTACAATGAGCAGTTCTTC. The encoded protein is CASSQDIEDSSYNEQFF.

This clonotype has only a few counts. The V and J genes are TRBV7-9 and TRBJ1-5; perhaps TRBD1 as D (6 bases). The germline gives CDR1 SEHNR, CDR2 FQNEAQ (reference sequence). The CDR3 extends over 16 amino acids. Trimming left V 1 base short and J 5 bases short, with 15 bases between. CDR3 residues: CASSLVVSGADQPQHF. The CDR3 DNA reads TGTGCCAGCAGCTTAGTTGTTTCGGGGGCGGATCAGCCCCAGCATTTT.

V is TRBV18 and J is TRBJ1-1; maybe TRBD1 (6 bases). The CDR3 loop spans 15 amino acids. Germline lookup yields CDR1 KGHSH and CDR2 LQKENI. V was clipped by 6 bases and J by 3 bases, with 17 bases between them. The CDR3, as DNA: TGTGCCAGCTCGGGGGGCATTACGTGGGACACTGAAGCTTTCTTT. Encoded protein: CASSGGITWDTEAFF.

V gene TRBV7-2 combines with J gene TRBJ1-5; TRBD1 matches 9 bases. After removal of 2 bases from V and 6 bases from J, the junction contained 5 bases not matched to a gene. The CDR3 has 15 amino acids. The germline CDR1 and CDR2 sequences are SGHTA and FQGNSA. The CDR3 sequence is CASSLKQGAGQPQHF. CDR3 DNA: TGTGCCAGCAGCTTAAAACAGGGGGCGGGTCAGCCCCAGCATTTT. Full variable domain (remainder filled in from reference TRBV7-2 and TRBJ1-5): GAGVSQSPSNKVTEKGKDVELRCDPISGHTALYWYRQSLGQGLEFLIYFQGNSAPDKSGLPSDRFSAERTGGSVSTLTIQRTQQEDSAVYLCASSLKQGAGQPQHFGDGTRLSIL.

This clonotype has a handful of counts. The CDR3 is CASSYSVGTEAFF. The CDR3 DNA sequence: TGTGCCAGCAGTTACTCGGTAGGGACTGAAGCTTTCTTT. The rearrangement links TRBV6-5 to TRBJ1-1; D gene unclear. This CDR3 has 13 amino acids. Germline CDR1 and CDR2: MNHEY and SVGAGI. Trimming took 0 bases from V and 5 from J, leaving 7 bases between them.